The 15 T cell receptor beta chains listed next were all sequenced from one sample in a study of post-analysis software for immune sequencing data. Presence of unique molecular identifiers characterized the TCR beta cDNA libraries. TCRdb reprocessed the PCR reads via MiXCR and lists one record per CDR3 protein. Of around 150,000 distinct CDR3 sequences listed, roughly 34% are singletons. The source was blood, collected after autologous hematopoietic stem cell transplantation. The receptors here all came from a girl aged 5-17 years with multiple sclerosis.

This clonotype was seen a handful of times. One base away lies a much larger clone, so this may be a sequencing read error. The chain links TRBV7-8 to TRBJ2-3; 8 bases are shared with TRBD2. Germline assignment: CDR1 SGHVS and CDR2 FQNEAQ. CDR3 length: 17 residues. Trimming removed 4 bases from V and 1 base from J; junction bases left unmatched: 10. CDR3 protein: CASSSPGLVTRTDTQYF. For the CDR3, the DNA is TGTGCCAGCAGCTCACCGGGACTAGTGACCCGCACAGATACGCAGTATTTT.

This clonotype was seen more than once but under ten times. The rearrangement joins TRBV5-1 to TRBJ2-3, with D uncertain. Trimming removed 1 base from V and 8 bases from J, with 8 bases in between. CDR3 length equals 12 residues. Per germline, CDR1 SGHRS and CDR2 YFSETQ. CDR3 in amino acids: CASSLRAGTQYF. DNA of the CDR3: TGCGCCAGCAGCTTGCGGGCAGGTACGCAGTATTTT.

The chain's CDR3 is CASSLGGRHTGELFF. The DNA for the CDR3 is TGTGCCAGCAGCTTAGGTGGGAGGCACACCGGGGAGCTGTTTTTT. This chain joins TRBV11-2 and TRBJ2-2; possible D gene TRBD2, 6 bases. This CDR3 contains 15 residues. V was trimmed by 1 base and J by 3 bases, leaving 9 bases between them. CDR1 and CDR2 from the germline V gene are SGHAT and FQNNGV.

This clonotype was observed a few times. The chain carries TRBV7-9 and TRBJ2-1; 10 bases are shared with TRBD2. CDR1 is SEHNR, CDR2 FQNEAQ, per germline (reference sequence). V gave up 5 bases and J gave up 6 bases; unmatched junction bases: 7. The CDR3 consists of 15 residues. This chain's CDR3 is CASSTRLAGGNEQFF. Here the CDR3 DNA reads TGTGCCAGCAGCACCCGACTAGCGGGTGGCAATGAGCAGTTCTTC.

This clonotype was picked up a small number of times. This chain links TRBV7-2 with TRBJ2-1, with D possibly matching TRBD1 (5 bases). Between the trimmed V and J ends, which lost 2 bases and 4 bases, there was a span of 9 bases. The CDR3 consists of 14 residues. Germline CDR1 reads SGHTA; CDR2 reads FQGNSA. CDR3 coding DNA: TGTGCCAGCAGCTTACCAGGGCGGTACAATGAGCAGTTCTTC. Amino acid sequence: CASSLPGRYNEQFF.

This clonotype was picked up a small number of times. The V call is TRBV4-3, the J call TRBJ2-3, with D perhaps matching TRBD2 (6 bases). The CDR3 runs 13 residues. Trimming shortened V by 1 base and J by 4 bases, and 6 bases separated the two germline ends. The germline CDR1 and CDR2 sequences are LGHNA and YSLEER. The CDR3 is CASSQAGADTQYF. The CDR3 DNA reads TGCGCCAGCAGCCAAGCGGGGGCAGATACGCAGTATTTT.

J is TRBJ2-3 and V is TRBV7-3, with TRBD2 matching 9 bases. Germline trimming cut 5 bases from V and 1 base from J; bases unmatched to any gene: 4. CDR1 and CDR2 from the germline V gene are SGHTA and FQGTGA. The CDR3 runs 15 residues. Written as DNA, the CDR3 is TGTGCCAGCAGCACTAGCGGGTTACGCACAGATACGCAGTATTTT. It codes for CASSTSGLRTDTQYF.

V gene TRBV18 combines with J gene TRBJ1-3; D is perhaps TRBD1 (6 bases). V dropped 5 bases and J dropped 6 bases, with 20 bases sitting between them. Germline CDR1 reads KGHSH; CDR2 reads LQKENI. CDR3 length equals 16 residues. The CDR3 sequence is CASSTTGGGAVNTIYF. The CDR3 coding sequence is TGTGCCAGCTCAACGACAGGTGGAGGGGCTGTAAACACCATATATTTT.

V gene TRBV6-1 combines with J gene TRBJ2-3; D tentatively reads TRBD1 or TRBD2 (5 bases each). Trimming took off 8 bases at V and 5 bases at J, with 17 bases between the two ends. Germline V CDR1 and CDR2: MNHNS, SASEGT. CDR3 size: 14 residues. Here the CDR3 reads CASGGLRREDTQYF. In DNA, the CDR3 is TGTGCCAGCGGGGGTCTCCGACGCGAAGATACGCAGTATTTT.

This chain links TRBV6-4 with TRBJ2-3; no firm D call. Germline V CDR1 and CDR2: MRHNA, SNTAGT. The CDR3 runs to 16 residues. V shed 3 bases and J shed 0 bases, with 13 bases lying between them. This chain's CDR3 is CASSELPGSSTDTQYF. Here the CDR3 DNA reads TGTGCCAGCAGTGAACTCCCCGGGTCTAGCACAGATACGCAGTATTTT.

In this sample, this clonotype turned up many times. V usage is TRBV29-1 and J usage is TRBJ1-2, with D possibly TRBD1 on 5 matching bases. The CDR3 consists of 11 residues. V was shortened by 4 bases and J by 7 bases, with 10 bases between the two germline ends. Germline V CDR1 and CDR2: SQVTM, ANQGSEA. This CDR3 reads CSVGGTGGYTF. CDR3 coding DNA: TGCAGCGTTGGTGGGACCGGTGGCTACACCTTC.

The CDR3 here is CASSLGGSTYNEQFF. Here the CDR3 DNA reads TGTGCCAGCAGTTTAGGAGGGTCAACCTACAATGAGCAGTTCTTC. The chain recombines TRBV12-3 or TRBV12-4 with TRBJ2-1, with TRBD2 as a possible D gene (5 bases). Trimming stripped 1 base from V and 2 bases from J, with 9 bases between. This CDR3 region has 15 residues.

The chain links TRBV20-1 to TRBJ1-2; the match to TRBD1 covers 9 bases. This CDR3 contains 17 residues. Trimming at V came to 5 bases and at J to 4 bases, leaving 17 bases not matched to a gene. Germline-derived CDR1 and CDR2 are DFQATT and SNEGSKA (reference sequence). For the CDR3, the DNA is TGCAGTGCTTTAGCTCAAGCGGGACAGGGCTCAGGCTATGGCTACACCTTC. Its protein product is CSALAQAGQGSGYGYTF.

This chain joins TRBV7-9 and TRBJ2-3; 11 nucleotides match TRBD2. The CDR3 extends over 18 amino acids. Losses at the gene ends were 5 bases for V and 4 bases for J; bases not matched to a gene: 14. Germline values: CDR1 SEHNR, CDR2 FQNEAQ (reference sequence). This CDR3 is CASSDTFGSGGAADTQYF. The CDR3 DNA follows: TGTGCCAGCAGCGACACCTTTGGTAGCGGGGGGGCGGCAGATACGCAGTATTTT.

The V and J genes are TRBV20-1 and TRBJ2-2; 9 bases fit TRBD1. Germline V CDR1 and CDR2: DFQATT, SNEGSKA (reference sequence). This CDR3 has 15 residues. Trimming at V came to 0 bases and at J to 6 bases, leaving 5 bases not matched to a gene. The chain's CDR3 is CSARELQGASGELFF. The CDR3 DNA follows: TGCAGTGCTAGAGAACTACAGGGGGCCTCCGGGGAGCTGTTTTTT.